This T cell receptor (beta chain) was obtained from a study of T cells in Graves' hyperthyroidism and ophthalmopathy. Uncontrolled infection, other autoimmune disease, pregnancy or lactation led to exclusion. The TCR beta CDR3 regions underwent amplification using RNA transcripts as the source. Using the HTBI primer set, a first-round RT-PCR was run on the TCR CDR3. MiXCR, run by TCRdb on the multiplex PCR reads, gives a single entry per CDR3 protein. The sample has hundreds of thousands of distinct CDR3 sequences, around 15% seen once. This clonotype was recorded at least ten times. There are 16 residues in the CDR3. V was cut by 6 bases and J by 0 bases, with 17 bases left in between.

This sequence was found in a woman aged 40-49 years with Graves' ophthalmopathy. The V gene is TRBV12-3 or TRBV12-4, the J gene TRBJ1-1; D ambiguous. Sequences were obtained from blood. CDR3 DNA sequence: TGTGCCAGCAGGCGTGAGGCCTTCTACATGAACACTGAAGCTTTCTTT. Amino acid sequence: CASRREAFYMNTEAFF.